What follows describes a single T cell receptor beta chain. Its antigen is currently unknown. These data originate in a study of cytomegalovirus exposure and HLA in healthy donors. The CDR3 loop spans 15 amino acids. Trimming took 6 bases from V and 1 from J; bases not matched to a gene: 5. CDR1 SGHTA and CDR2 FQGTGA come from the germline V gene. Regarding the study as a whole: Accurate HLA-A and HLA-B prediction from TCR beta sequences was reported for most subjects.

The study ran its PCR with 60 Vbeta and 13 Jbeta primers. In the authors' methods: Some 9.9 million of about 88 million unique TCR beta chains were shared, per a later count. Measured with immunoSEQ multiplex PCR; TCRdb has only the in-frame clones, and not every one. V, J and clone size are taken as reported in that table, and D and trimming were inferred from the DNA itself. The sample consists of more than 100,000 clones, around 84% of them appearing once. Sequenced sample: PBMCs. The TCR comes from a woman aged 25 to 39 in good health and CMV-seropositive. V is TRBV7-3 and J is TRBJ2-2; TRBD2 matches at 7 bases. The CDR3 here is CASSLGGGNTGELFF. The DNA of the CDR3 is TGTGCCAGCAGTTTAGGCGGGGGGAACACCGGGGAGCTGTTTTTT.